This TCR beta chain was captured by sequencing in a study of blood T cell repertoires in COVID-19. About the research overall: PBMCs, B-cell-depleted T cells, or T cells were the source of the cDNA or gDNA that made up the material.

TCRdb's table, derived via immunoSEQ multiplex PCR, lists solely in-frame clones and lacks some. Found here are some 250,000 clones, around 88% of them singletons; the top ten hold under 2.5%. CDR3 length equals 15 residues. V gave up 1 base and J gave up 0 bases, with 10 bases separating them. Germline CDR1 reads SGHRS; CDR2 reads YFSETQ. The receptor comes from a man aged 25-45 years with active or convalescent COVID-19. The rearrangement links TRBV5-1 to TRBJ1-2; the D is unclear. Material for sequencing was peripheral blood. The CDR3 sequence is CASSLRVEANYGYTF. As DNA, the CDR3 is TGCGCCAGCAGCTTGCGGGTTGAAGCTAACTATGGCTACACCTTC.